The source of this T cell receptor (beta chain) is a study of CD8+ T cells in alopecia areata. RNA extraction and reverse transcription yielded cDNA as sequencing template. TCRdb's table, derived via immunoSEQ multiplex PCR, lists solely in-frame clones and lacks some. Here the sample spans roughly 150,000 clones, 62% being singletons. A FACSAria was used to sort CD4+ and CD8+ T cells. These cells came from PBMCs. This CDR3 has 15 amino acids. V was clipped by 1 base and J by 0 bases, with 8 bases between them. Germline CDR1 SGDLS, CDR2 YYNGEE. Broader study findings: In lesional scalp, particularly from alopecia totalis/universalis, clonality was higher than in normal scalp. Against the mouse data, patients shared TCRs less clearly, possibly for HLA reasons.

As to this clone: What it binds is unknown. The sample contains more than one DNA sequence encoding this CDR3.

The chain links TRBV9 to TRBJ1-3; the D is unclear. The TCR was taken from a human donor in good health. Sequences were obtained from CD8+ T cells sorted from blood. The CDR3 nucleotides are TGTGCCAGCAGCGTATCCGGAAACTCTGGAAACACCATATATTTT. It yields the protein CASSVSGNSGNTIYF.